The 3 T cell receptor beta chains reported below all come from one sample, sequenced in a study of T-cell memory formation after mild COVID-19. MiXCR, applied by TCRdb to the 5' RACE reads, yields one record per CDR3 protein. The profile shows hundreds of thousands of distinct CDR3 sequences, roughly 20% of them singletons. The sample was PBMCs or a T cell subset sorted from them (not recorded which). These receptors originate from an adult woman who had mild COVID-19 (a few samples of this study predate the infection). Cell type and time point are not known.

V usage is TRBV7-2 and J usage is TRBJ2-1; a possible D gene is TRBD2 (6 bases). CDR3 length: 15 amino acids. The V end lost 5 bases, the J end lost 6 bases, and 17 bases lay between the germline ends. CDR1 is SGHTA, CDR2 FQGNSA, per germline. The CDR3 sequence: CASSAGLIVRNEQFF. Here the CDR3 DNA reads TGTGCCAGCAGCGCGGGGCTCATAGTCCGCAATGAGCAGTTCTTC.

Ten or more counts support this clonotype. The V and J genes are TRBV11-2 and TRBJ2-1, with TRBD1 identical over 9 bases. The ends lost 0 bases at V and 6 bases at J; junction bases unmatched: 6. Germline V gives CDR1 SGHAT, CDR2 FQNNGV. CDR3 size: 16 residues. This CDR3 is CASSLDWTGVGNEQFF. The CDR3 DNA is TGTGCCAGCAGCTTAGATTGGACAGGGGTGGGCAATGAGCAGTTCTTC. Supplemented by reference TRBV11-2 and TRBJ2-1, the full variable domain reads EAGVAQSPRYKIIEKRQSVAFWCNPISGHATLYWYQQILGQGPKLLIQFQNNGVVDDSQLPKDRFSAERLKGVDSTLKIQPAKLEDSAVYLCASSLDWTGVGNEQFFGPGTRLTVL.

This clonotype was seen a few times. The V call is TRBV20-1, the J call TRBJ2-7, with 7 bases lining up with TRBD1. This CDR3 is 13 amino acids long. Germline assignment: CDR1 DFQATT and CDR2 SNEGSKA (reference sequence). CDR3 region: CRGDRDNPYEQYF. The DNA of the CDR3 is TGCAGAGGGGACAGAGATAATCCCTACGAGCAGTACTTC.